The 28 T cell receptor beta chains reported below all come from one sample, sequenced in a study of OX40 agonist ivuxolimab in advanced cancers. Measured with immunoSEQ multiplex PCR; TCRdb has only the in-frame clones, and not every one. The sample has roughly 10,000 clones; 77% are singletons. Sequenced here: CD4+ or CD8+ T cells sorted from blood, sampled in a trial of the OX40 agonist ivuxolimab. The receptors stem from an adult with an advanced solid tumor such as melanoma, head and neck, liver or kidney cancer.

The chain recombines TRBV7-3 with TRBJ2-1; 11 bases align to TRBD2. V trimming: 6 bases; J trimming: 5 bases; junction bases outside the gene matches: 3. This CDR3 is built from 14 residues. Germline values: CDR1 SGHTA, CDR2 FQGTGA. The CDR3 here is CASSLAGGNNEQFF. The CDR3, as DNA: TGTGCCAGCAGTCTAGCGGGAGGAAACAATGAGCAGTTCTTC.

The gene calls are TRBV6-1 and TRBJ1-2; TRBD1 agrees at 9 bases. With 4 bases clipped from V and 5 bases from J, the junction kept 5 bases outside the gene matches. The length of the CDR3 is 14 residues. CDR1 is MNHNS, CDR2 SASEGT, per germline. The CDR3 sequence is CASSAGTGPYGYTF. The CDR3 DNA sequence: TGTGCCAGCAGTGCCGGGACAGGGCCGTATGGCTACACCTTC.

The V call is TRBV7-2, the J call TRBJ1-1; D gene ambiguous. The V and J ends lost 3 bases and 0 bases respectively, with 8 bases between them. The CDR3 covers 14 residues. CDR1 and CDR2 (germline): SGHTA, FQGNSA. In DNA form, the CDR3 reads TGTGCCAGCAGCTTTGGCCCGATGAACACTGAAGCTTTCTTT. Its protein is CASSFGPMNTEAFF.

J is TRBJ2-1 and V is TRBV6-4; D gene unclear. Germline CDR1 and CDR2: MRHNA and SNTAGT. The CDR3 runs to 16 residues. Trimming took off 0 bases at V and 0 bases at J, with 9 bases between the two ends. The CDR3 is CASSDSKRSSYNEQFF. CDR3 nucleotides: TGTGCCAGCAGTGACTCGAAGCGAAGCTCCTACAATGAGCAGTTCTTC.

This clone was observed a few times. The V gene is TRBV2, the J gene TRBJ1-5; D is unresolved. Germline CDR1 reads SNHLY; CDR2 reads FYNNEI. Trimming pared 4 bases from V and 3 bases from J, leaving 4 bases between. This CDR3 has 12 residues. Here the CDR3 DNA reads TGTGCCAGCAGTGGAAACAATCAGCCCCAGCATTTT. This sequence encodes CASSGNNQPQHF.

The chain recombines TRBV15 with TRBJ2-7; a possible D gene is TRBD2 (7 bases). Trimming stripped 5 bases from V and 5 bases from J, with 25 bases between. Germline values: CDR1 LNHNV, CDR2 YYDKDF (reference sequence). CDR3 length equals 17 residues. CDR3 residues: CATSRVKGGGAGDEQYF. The CDR3 DNA reads as TGTGCCACCAGCCGAGTTAAAGGGGGGGGCGCGGGAGACGAGCAGTACTTC.

The chain couples TRBV6-4 to TRBJ2-3; D unresolved. Germline values: CDR1 MRHNA, CDR2 SNTAGT. The CDR3 is made up of 15 amino acids. Trimming removed 2 bases from V and 0 bases from J, with 9 bases in between. This CDR3 is CASSDGPTSTDTQYF. CDR3 sequence (DNA): TGTGCCAGCAGTGACGGTCCAACTAGCACAGATACGCAGTATTTT.

The rearrangement uses TRBV29-1 and TRBJ2-3; possibly TRBD1 for D (7 bases). Germline CDR1 SQVTM, CDR2 ANQGSEA. The length of the CDR3 is 13 residues. The germline V and J ends were trimmed by 3 bases and 3 bases, with 10 bases remaining between them. The CDR3 nucleotides read TGCAGCGTTGACAGGGGGAGGACAGATACGCAGTATTTT. This sequence encodes CSVDRGRTDTQYF.

The CDR3 loop is CASSQSSGSSYNEQFF. The CDR3 nucleotides read TGTGCCAGCAGCCAATCCTCCGGCAGCTCCTACAATGAGCAGTTCTTC. The rearrangement uses TRBV14 and TRBJ2-1; no clear D gene. The CDR3 contains 16 residues. The ends were cut back, 2 bases at V and 0 bases at J, with 11 bases in the middle. Per the germline V gene, CDR1 is SGHDN and CDR2 is FVKESK.

The CDR3 DNA reads TGTGCCAGCAGCTCAACGAACGACGGGAGGTATGGCTACACCTTC. This sequence encodes CASSSTNDGRYGYTF. The V call is TRBV7-9, the J call TRBJ1-2, with no clear D. CDR3 length equals 15 residues. From germline, CDR1 is SEHNR and CDR2 FQNEAQ (reference sequence). The ends were cut back, 4 bases at V and 5 bases at J, with 17 bases in the middle. Complete variable domain (other parts from reference TRBV7-9 and TRBJ1-2): DTGVSQNPRHKITKRGQNVTFRCDPISEHNRLYWYRQTLGQGPEFLTYFQNEAQLEKSRLLSDRFSAERPKGSFSTLEIQRTEQGDSAMYLCASSSTNDGRYGYTFGSGTRLTVV.

CDR3 in amino acids: CASSLGGWETQYF. CDR3 DNA sequence: TGTGCCAGCAGCTTAGGTGGTTGGGAGACCCAGTACTTC. The V gene is TRBV7-9, the J gene TRBJ2-5; D not resolved. The CDR3 totals 13 residues. V lost 1 base and J lost 5, with 8 bases in between. Germline lookup yields CDR1 SEHNR and CDR2 FQNEAQ (reference sequence). Full variable domain (rest looked up from reference TRBV7-9 and TRBJ2-5): DTGVSQNPRHKITKRGQNVTFRCDPISEHNRLYWYRQTLGQGPEFLTYFQNEAQLEKSRLLSDRFSAERPKGSFSTLEIQRTEQGDSAMYLCASSLGGWETQYFGPGTRLLVL.

This chain uses TRBV27 with TRBJ2-1; D is uncertain. The CDR3 has 11 residues. Germline V gene data show CDR1 as MNHEY and CDR2 as SMNVEV (reference sequence). Trimming cost V 8 bases and J 8 bases, with 10 bases left between them. In DNA form, the CDR3 reads TGTGCCAGCCGCGTCAGCCATGAGCAGTTCTTC. It translates to CASRVSHEQFF.

The chain couples TRBV5-5 to TRBJ2-3; D remains unclear. Germline V gene sequence: CDR1 SGHKS, CDR2 YYEKEE (reference sequence). This CDR3 has 15 residues. The ends were cut back, 0 bases at V and 0 bases at J, with 8 bases in the middle. CDR3 region: CASSLGQTSTDTQYF. CDR3 coding DNA: TGTGCCAGCAGCTTGGGGCAAACTAGCACAGATACGCAGTATTTT.

V is TRBV2 and J is TRBJ1-6; D gene uncertain. Germline CDR1 SNHLY, CDR2 FYNNEI. Between the trimmed V and J ends, which lost 8 bases and 0 bases, there was a span of 20 bases. This CDR3 comprises 18 residues. The CDR3 DNA sequence: TGTGCCAGCTTAGCTCACCGGGGAATGGGCTCCTATAATTCACCCCTCCACTTT. Residues: CASLAHRGMGSYNSPLHF. The variable domain in full, with the rest retrieved from reference TRBV2 and TRBJ1-6, is EPEVTQTPSHQVTQMGQEVILRCVPISNHLYFYWYRQILGQKVEFLVSFYNNEISEKSEIFDDQFSVERPDGSNFTLKIRSTKLEDSAMYFCASLAHRGMGSYNSPLHFGNGTRLTVT.

The V call is TRBV28, the J call TRBJ2-1; D remains ambiguous. V was trimmed by 8 bases and J by 7 bases, leaving 12 bases between them. The CDR3 contains 12 residues. Germline-derived CDR1 and CDR2 are MDHEN and SYDVKM. Here the CDR3 DNA reads TGTGCCAGCGAGGCCGACGGAAATGAGCAGTTCTTC. Amino acids: CASEADGNEQFF.

CDR3 protein: CASSLAQGARGNTIYF. CDR3 bases: TGTGCCAGCAGCTTAGCGCAGGGGGCGAGAGGAAACACCATATATTTT. The gene calls are TRBV7-8 and TRBJ1-3; 8 nucleotides align to TRBD1. Germline values: CDR1 SGHVS, CDR2 FQNEAQ. The CDR3 runs to 16 residues. Trimming took 0 bases from V and 4 from J; bases not matched to a gene: 5.

V gene TRBV5-3 combines with J gene TRBJ2-7; D possibly corresponds to TRBD1 (5 bases). Being an ORF, TRBV5-3 has a function that is uncertain. V was trimmed by 8 bases and J by 2 bases, leaving 20 bases between them. The CDR3 is 15 residues long. This chain's CDR3 is CASSSGPGITYEQYF. Written as DNA, the CDR3 is TGTGCCAGCAGCAGTGGGCCAGGGATTACCTACGAGCAGTACTTC.

This clone was counted a few times. V is TRBV5-1 and J is TRBJ1-1; D remains unclear. The V gene lost 0 bases and the J gene lost 8 bases, with 14 bases spanning the gap. Germline-derived CDR1 and CDR2 are SGHRS and YFSETQ. CDR3 size: 14 residues. In DNA, the CDR3 is TGCGCCAGCAGCTTGGACATCTTGGGTATGGAAGCTTTCTTT. It yields the protein CASSLDILGMEAFF.

The chain couples TRBV9 to TRBJ2-1; TRBD2 matches at 12 bases. Trimming removed 3 bases from V and 1 base from J; junction bases left unmatched: 2. CDR1 is SGDLS and CDR2 is YYNGEE in the germline V gene. The length of the CDR3 is 16 residues. The chain's CDR3 is CASSASGRVSYNEQFF. The CDR3 DNA sequence: TGTGCCAGCAGCGCTAGCGGGAGGGTTTCCTACAATGAGCAGTTCTTC.

The chain has TRBV14 and TRBJ2-1; D uncertain. The germline CDR1 and CDR2 sequences are SGHDN and FVKESK. The length of the CDR3 is 12 residues. V was cut by 4 bases and J by 6 bases, with 7 bases left in between. CDR3 residues: CASSRYINEQFF. CDR3 sequence (DNA): TGTGCCAGCAGCCGATATATCAATGAGCAGTTCTTC.

V usage is TRBV2 and J usage is TRBJ2-1, with D perhaps TRBD2 (7 bases). This CDR3 has 16 residues. Trimming left V 3 bases short and J 7 bases short, with 19 bases between. CDR1 is SNHLY and CDR2 is FYNNEI in the germline V gene. CDR3 loop: CASSDKPPEGGNEQFF. CDR3 bases: TGTGCCAGCAGTGACAAGCCGCCTGAGGGGGGGAATGAGCAGTTCTTC. Full variable domain (outside the CDR3, taken from reference TRBV2 and TRBJ2-1): EPEVTQTPSHQVTQMGQEVILRCVPISNHLYFYWYRQILGQKVEFLVSFYNNEISEKSEIFDDQFSVERPDGSNFTLKIRSTKLEDSAMYFCASSDKPPEGGNEQFFGPGTRLTVL.

This chain links TRBV11-2 with TRBJ1-3; D unresolved. The CDR3 sequence is 17 residues long. The germline V gene encodes CDR1 SGHAT and CDR2 FQNNGV. Trimming took off 4 bases at V and 0 bases at J, with 16 bases between the two ends. The CDR3 nucleotides read TGTGCCAGCAGCTCCATACGCGCCCAGAACTCTGGAAACACCATATATTTT. Translating gives CASSSIRAQNSGNTIYF.

The chain carries TRBV27 and TRBJ1-1; D gene uncertain. V was pared by 6 bases and J by 10 bases, with 24 bases between. This CDR3 spans 15 amino acids. The germline V gene encodes CDR1 MNHEY and CDR2 SMNVEV (reference sequence). The CDR3 region is CASRVLLGNGAGAFF. DNA of the CDR3: TGTGCCAGCAGGGTCCTTTTGGGGAACGGTGCTGGAGCTTTCTTT.

The chain has TRBV27 and TRBJ2-1; TRBD2 is a possible D gene (5 bases). V lost 6 bases to trimming and J lost 14 bases, with 17 bases between them. There are 12 residues in the CDR3. The V gene's germline CDR1 is MNHEY and CDR2 SMNVEV (reference sequence). The CDR3 DNA sequence: TGTGCCAGCAGGGGAGCCGGGGTCGCAAAGTTCTTC. It is translated as CASRGAGVAKFF.

CDR3 bases: TGTGCCAGCAGCGTATCCAACGGGGAGCTGTTTTTT. Translated: CASSVSNGELFF. The V call is TRBV9, the J call TRBJ2-2; D is unresolved. Germline loops: CDR1 SGDLS, CDR2 YYNGEE. Trimming stripped 1 base from V and 7 bases from J, with 5 bases between. The CDR3 extends over 12 amino acids.

This clone was seen just once. This sequence joins TRBV6-6 and TRBJ2-3; D not certain. Germline-derived CDR1 and CDR2 are MNHNY and SVGAGI (reference sequence). The CDR3 is 11 amino acids. Trimming removed 9 bases from V and 4 bases from J, with 8 bases in between. CDR3: CASSHADTQYF. The CDR3 nucleotides are TGTGCCAGTAGCCACGCAGATACGCAGTATTTT.

The chain recombines TRBV5-1 with TRBJ2-5, with 10 bases identical to TRBD1. The CDR3 contains 15 residues. CDR1 is SGHRS and CDR2 is YFSETQ in the germline V gene. Trimming cost V 3 bases and J 4 bases; bases outside gene matches: 6. The CDR3 loop is CASSYGTGATETQYF. The CDR3 nucleotides are TGCGCCAGCAGCTACGGGACAGGGGCCACAGAGACCCAGTACTTC.

As to this clone: Other DNA sequences in this sample translate to the same CDR3. The rearrangement links TRBV6-1 to TRBJ1-5, with TRBD1 matching 9 bases. Per the germline V gene, CDR1 is MNHNS and CDR2 is SASEGT. This CDR3 is built from 15 residues. J gave up 6 bases and V 3 bases, and 6 bases lay outside the gene matches. CDR3 region: CASSEPGQGAQPQHF. The CDR3 DNA is TGTGCCAGCAGTGAGCCGGGACAGGGTGCTCAGCCCCAGCATTTT.